This record covers a single T cell receptor (beta chain). Individuals drawn from some 25 US areas were roughly 18 to 89 years old. Recovered participants had two consecutive negative NP/OP PCR tests, healthcare professional clearance, or symptom resolution. Germline V gives CDR1 MNHEY, CDR2 SVGAGI. This CDR3 spans 14 amino acids. After removal of 2 bases from V and 8 bases from J, the junction contained 4 bases not matched to a gene. TCRdb's copy holds only in-frame clones and misses some; the assay was immunoSEQ multiplex PCR. The sample includes fewer than 300,000 clones, about 89% of them seen just once. The record originates from a study of blood T cell repertoires in COVID-19.

This receptor was taken from a man aged 35-49 years who had recovered from COVID-19. The chain couples TRBV6-5 to TRBJ2-1; 9 bases match TRBD1. The material sequenced was PBMCs or T cells enriched from blood (not recorded which). The CDR3 loop is CASSYNRQGDEQFF. CDR3 DNA: TGTGCCAGCAGTTACAACCGACAGGGGGATGAGCAGTTCTTC.